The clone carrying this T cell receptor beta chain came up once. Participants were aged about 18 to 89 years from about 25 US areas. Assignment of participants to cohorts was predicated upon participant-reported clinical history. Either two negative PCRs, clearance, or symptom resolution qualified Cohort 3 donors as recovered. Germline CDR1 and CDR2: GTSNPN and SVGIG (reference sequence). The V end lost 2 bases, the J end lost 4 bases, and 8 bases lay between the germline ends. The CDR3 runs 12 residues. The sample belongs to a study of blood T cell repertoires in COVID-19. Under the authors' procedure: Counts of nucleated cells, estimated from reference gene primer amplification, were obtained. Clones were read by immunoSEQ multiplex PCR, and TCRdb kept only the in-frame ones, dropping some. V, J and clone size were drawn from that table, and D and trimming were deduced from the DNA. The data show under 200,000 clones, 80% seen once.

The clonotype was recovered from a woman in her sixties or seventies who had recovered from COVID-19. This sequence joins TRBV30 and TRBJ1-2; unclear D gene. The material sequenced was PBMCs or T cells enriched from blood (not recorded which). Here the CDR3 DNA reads TGTGCCTGGAGTCCCCAGGCCTATGGCTACACCTTC. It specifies CAWSPQAYGYTF.